This T cell receptor beta chain was sequenced during a study of T-cell reconstitution after alpha-beta-depleted transplantation in children. Preparation of the TCRbeta library involved a method that used unique molecular identifiers. TCRdb reprocessed the PCR reads via MiXCR and lists one record per CDR3 protein. The repertoire holds about 640,000 distinct CDR3 sequences, with 16% as singletons. V lost 3 bases to trimming and J lost 3 bases; unmatched junction nucleotides: 6. Per the germline V gene, CDR1 is SGHRS and CDR2 is YFSETQ. The CDR3 totals 16 residues. In its sample, this clonotype was seen a few times.

J is TRBJ1-4 and V is TRBV5-1, with 9 bases that match TRBD1. The receptor was isolated from a human donor who donated a stem cell graft to a child with acute myeloid leukemia. The sample here was PBMCs from the stem cell graft donor, taken from the stem cell graft. CDR3 loop: CASSSTGGAANEKLFF. DNA of the CDR3: TGCGCCAGCAGCTCCACAGGGGGCGCGGCTAATGAAAAACTGTTTTTT.